This TCR beta chain is drawn from a study of T cell repertoires in cytomegalovirus infection. Study context: Matching HLA type, along with CMV infection, was indicated by public TCR beta signatures.

The germline V gene has CDR1 ENHRY and CDR2 SYGVKD. Trimming cost V 2 bases and J 0 bases, with 12 bases left between them. This CDR3 has 16 residues. TCRdb independently ran MiXCR on the reads; one entry per CDR3 protein. The data hold fewer than 1,000,000 distinct CDR3 sequences, with roughly a third observed a single time. Worth noting for this clonotype: Its specificity is not known.

The sequencing used cultured CD8+ T cells from PBMCs, collected from culture after CMV antigen stimulation. This chain links TRBV10-3 with TRBJ2-3, with D unresolved. This receptor was obtained from a human donor in good health (CMV status not recorded). Some clones in this sample may be carry-over from other donors' samples. CDR3 nucleotide sequence: TGTGCCATCAGTGAGGTCTTAACGATTAGCACAGATACGCAGTATTTT. It is translated as CAISEVLTISTDTQYF.